The 24 T cell receptor beta chains below were found in one sample sequenced in a study of T cells after yellow fever vaccination (dated by TCRdb to between 2019 and 2020). The treatment or condition label of this sample denotes: live attenuated yellow fever vaccine strain. The library relied on 5' RACE. TCRdb names Illumina HiSeq 2500 as the instrument used. TCRdb reprocessed the public reads (quality trimming at Q25 with fastp, clone calling with MiXCR) and kept in-frame beta chains. Identical CDR3 proteins give one entry, which carries the most common genes and DNA. A total of some 350,000 distinct CDR3 sequences appear in this sample, 8.7% of them only once. The ten largest make up roughly 18% of the sample. Specimen: PBMCs, collected on the day of the first yellow fever vaccination. The receptor source for this set is a man aged 18 to 29 who received the YFV17D yellow fever vaccine.

The chain uses TRBV5-1 and TRBJ1-2, with D unresolved. The CDR3 totals 13 residues. V lost 3 bases to trimming and J lost 4 bases, with 10 bases between them. Germline V lookup: CDR1 SGHRS, CDR2 YFSETQ. The CDR3 coding sequence is TGCGCCAGCAGCTCGGGGAACCTCTATGGCTACACCTTC. It is translated as CASSSGNLYGYTF.

This clonotype came up many times. V is TRBV7-2 and J is TRBJ2-1; 7 bases align to TRBD2. The CDR3 runs 13 residues. The J segment lost 9 bases and the V segment lost 0 bases, leaving 2 bases of the junction unmatched. Germline V gives CDR1 SGHTA, CDR2 FQGNSA. The CDR3 spells CASSLARGGEQFF. In DNA, the CDR3 is TGTGCCAGCAGCTTAGCTCGCGGGGGTGAGCAGTTCTTC. The full variable domain, its missing parts supplied by reference TRBV7-2 and TRBJ2-1, is GAGVSQSPSNKVTEKGKDVELRCDPISGHTALYWYRQSLGQGLEFLIYFQGNSAPDKSGLPSDRFSAERTGGSVSTLTIQRTQQEDSAVYLCASSLARGGEQFFGPGTRLTVL.

This clonotype was found a few times. The chain carries TRBV7-2 and TRBJ2-3; D may be TRBD2 (7 bases). This CDR3 spans 15 amino acids. Trimming took off 5 bases at V and 3 bases at J, with 15 bases between the two ends. Germline CDR1 and CDR2: SGHTA and FQGNSA. The CDR3 protein is CASSIGGGRTDTQYF. In DNA, the CDR3 is TGTGCCAGCAGCATAGGGGGGGGTAGGACAGATACGCAGTATTTT. Drawing the rest from reference TRBV7-2 and TRBJ2-3, the complete variable domain is GAGVSQSPSNKVTEKGKDVELRCDPISGHTALYWYRQSLGQGLEFLIYFQGNSAPDKSGLPSDRFSAERTGGSVSTLTIQRTQQEDSAVYLCASSIGGGRTDTQYFGPGTRLTVL.

This clonotype was picked up a small number of times. This chain connects TRBV12-3 or TRBV12-4 to TRBJ1-1; the match to TRBD1 covers 7 bases. The CDR3 covers 14 residues. The V segment lost 4 bases and the J segment 6 bases; nucleotides outside the gene matches: 8. The CDR3: CASSSRQGFAEAFF. DNA of the CDR3: TGTGCCAGCAGTTCCCGACAGGGTTTCGCTGAAGCTTTCTTT.

This clonotype was picked up a small number of times. The CDR3 DNA follows: TGTGCCAGTAGTTCGCGGGGGACCGGTGAAAAACTGTTTTTT. Translated, it gives CASSSRGTGEKLFF. The J gene is TRBJ1-4, the V gene TRBV19; TRBD1 is a possible D gene (5 bases). V dropped 5 bases and J dropped 7 bases, with 14 bases sitting between them. Germline lookup yields CDR1 LNHDA and CDR2 SQIVND (reference sequence). The CDR3 covers 14 residues.

This clonotype was seen a few times. This sequence joins TRBV15 and TRBJ2-1, with D tentatively TRBD2 (7 bases). CDR3 length equals 16 residues. CDR1 is LNHNV and CDR2 is YYDKDF in the germline V gene (reference sequence). Trimming shortened V by 3 bases and J by 8 bases, and 20 bases separated the two germline ends. The CDR3 loop is CATSSFTGTGGDEQFF. The CDR3 region has the DNA TGTGCCACCAGCAGCTTTACCGGGACGGGGGGCGATGAGCAGTTCTTC.

Only a few counts were recorded for this clonotype. J is TRBJ2-3 and V is TRBV10-3, with unresolved D. Per the germline V gene, CDR1 is ENHRY and CDR2 is SYGVKD. V gave up 5 bases and J gave up 4 bases, with 4 bases separating them. The CDR3 totals 11 residues. The DNA of the CDR3 is TGTGCCATCAGTCGTGCAGATACGCAGTATTTT. It yields the protein CAISRADTQYF.

There are a few counts of this clonotype. DNA for the CDR3: TGTGCCAGCAGTTTATTTGGATCCCCGGGAGGGAGAACTGAAGCTTTCTTT. It yields the protein CASSLFGSPGGRTEAFF. The chain is built from TRBV12-3 or TRBV12-4 and TRBJ1-1; no definite D call. The CDR3 has 17 amino acids. The V and J ends lost 2 bases and 5 bases respectively, with 21 bases between them.

This clonotype was seen a handful of times. This chain joins TRBV4-1 and TRBJ2-5, with unresolved D. V lost 1 base and J 1 base, leaving 10 bases between the germline ends. Germline CDR1 and CDR2: MGHRA and YSYEKL. The CDR3 contains 15 residues. Written as DNA, the CDR3 is TGCGCCAGCAGCCAAGGAAGCGTGACCCAAGAGACCCAGTACTTC. Translated: CASSQGSVTQETQYF.

This clonotype was found a few times. The rearrangement links TRBV11-2 to TRBJ1-3, with D possibly being TRBD1 (5 bases). Germline CDR1 and CDR2: SGHAT and FQNNGV. The V gene lost 0 bases and the J gene lost 4 bases, with 16 bases spanning the gap. This CDR3 comprises 17 residues. The CDR3: CASSLEVDTFRGNTIYF. CDR3 coding DNA: TGTGCCAGCAGCTTAGAAGTGGACACCTTCAGGGGAAACACCATATATTTT. Drawing the rest from reference TRBV11-2 and TRBJ1-3, the complete variable domain is EAGVAQSPRYKIIEKRQSVAFWCNPISGHATLYWYQQILGQGPKLLIQFQNNGVVDDSQLPKDRFSAERLKGVDSTLKIQPAKLEDSAVYLCASSLEVDTFRGNTIYFGEGSWLTVV.

In this sample, this clonotype turned up once. The rearrangement joins TRBV12-3 or TRBV12-4 to TRBJ1-6, with TRBD1 matching 9 bases. V was pared by 1 base and J by 7 bases, with 11 bases of the junction left unmatched. The CDR3 sequence is 18 residues long. The CDR3 DNA sequence: TGTGCCAGCAGTTTAGTTATGTCGACAGGGGGGAGGAATTCACCCCTCCACTTT. It yields the protein CASSLVMSTGGRNSPLHF.

V is TRBV5-1 and J is TRBJ2-3; TRBD2 matches 9 bases. Germline V CDR1 and CDR2: SGHRS, YFSETQ. With V trimmed by 3 bases and J by 9 bases, 14 bases remained unmatched. The CDR3 is made up of 16 amino acids. The CDR3: CASSWVGASGAETQYF. The CDR3, as DNA: TGCGCCAGCAGCTGGGTAGGGGCTAGCGGGGCTGAAACGCAGTATTTT.

This clonotype has only a few counts. The J gene is TRBJ1-2, the V gene TRBV6-1, with D perhaps TRBD1 (5 bases). V lost 6 bases and J 3 bases, leaving 11 bases between the germline ends. The CDR3 sequence is 13 residues long. Germline V gives CDR1 MNHNS, CDR2 SASEGT. The CDR3 spells CASRGMGDYGYTF. The DNA for the CDR3 is TGTGCCAGCAGGGGAATGGGGGACTATGGCTACACCTTC.

The chain is built from TRBV5-5 and TRBJ1-2; D remains unclear. The CDR3 extends over 13 amino acids. V shed 9 bases and J shed 0 bases, with 12 bases lying between them. Germline CDR1 and CDR2: SGHKS and YYEKEE (reference sequence). Here the CDR3 DNA reads TGTGCCACCAGACCTAGTTCTAACTATGGCTACACCTTC. Its protein product is CATRPSSNYGYTF. The complete variable domain, with remaining parts taken from reference TRBV5-5 and TRBJ1-2, reads DAGVTQSPTHLIKTRGQQVTLRCSPISGHKSVSWYQQVLGQGPQFIFQYYEKEERGRGNFPDRFSARQFPNYSSELNVNALLLGDSALYLCATRPSSNYGYTFGSGTRLTVV.

This clonotype was detected only a few times. The genes are TRBV6-1 and TRBJ2-1, with 7 bases lining up with TRBD2. The J segment lost 3 bases and the V segment lost 4 bases, leaving 3 bases of the junction unmatched. This CDR3 has 14 amino acids. Germline V gene lookup returns CDR1 MNHNS and CDR2 SASEGT. The CDR3 spells CASSAASGYNEQFF. CDR3 DNA sequence: TGTGCCAGCAGTGCGGCTAGCGGCTACAATGAGCAGTTCTTC.

V is TRBV6-1 and J is TRBJ2-5; the D is unclear. The CDR3 is 16 residues long. V was clipped by 3 bases and J by 5 bases, with 19 bases between them. In germline, CDR1 is MNHNS, CDR2 SASEGT. In DNA form, the CDR3 reads TGTGCCAGCAGTGAGGAAGAAGTTTGGGTCTGGGAGACCCAGTACTTC. Protein sequence: CASSEEEVWVWETQYF.

This clonotype showed up just a few times. This chain uses TRBV5-1 with TRBJ1-2; D gene unclear. Looked up from germline, CDR1 is SGHRS and CDR2 is YFSETQ. V gave up 0 bases and J gave up 4 bases, with 7 bases separating them. The CDR3 has 13 residues. The CDR3: CASSLGRLYGYTF. The CDR3 nucleotides read TGCGCCAGCAGCTTGGGACGCCTCTATGGCTACACCTTC.

The chain is built from TRBV28 and TRBJ2-3; 9 nucleotides line up with TRBD1. Germline V lookup: CDR1 MDHEN, CDR2 SYDVKM. This CDR3 has 16 residues. Trimming cost V 6 bases and J 7 bases; bases outside gene matches: 14. CDR3 sequence reads: CASSRGQGSLVYTQYF. CDR3 in DNA: TGTGCCAGCAGCCGCGGACAGGGGTCCCTTGTGTATACGCAGTATTTT.

This clonotype was seen only a few times. This sequence joins TRBV4-2 and TRBJ1-5, with 12 bases fitting TRBD1. Trimming took 4 bases from V and 8 from J; bases not matched to a gene: 3. The CDR3 length is 14 residues. The germline gives CDR1 LGHNA, CDR2 YNFKEQ. CDR3 bases: TGTGCCAGCAGCCGGGACAGGGGGCGCGAGCCCCAGCATTTT. This codes for CASSRDRGREPQHF.

This clonotype was picked up a small number of times. The chain carries TRBV6-1 and TRBJ1-5; D possibly corresponds to TRBD1 (5 bases). V lost 1 base and J lost 7, with 14 bases in between. The CDR3 runs 15 residues. Germline V gene sequence: CDR1 MNHNS, CDR2 SASEGT. The DNA for the CDR3 is TGTGCCAGCAGTGAAGGGGGGACGGGCCCGCAGCCCCAGCATTTT. Amino acids: CASSEGGTGPQPQHF.

This clonotype was counted between two and nine times. This chain links TRBV4-1 with TRBJ2-7, with D perhaps TRBD2 (5 bases). CDR3 length: 13 amino acids. Germline V gives CDR1 MGHRA, CDR2 YSYEKL. The V end was cut by 2 bases, the J end by 1 base, with 6 bases between. CDR3 region: CASSQPGSYEQYV. The CDR3 DNA follows: TGCGCCAGCAGCCAACCGGGGTCCTACGAGCAGTACGTC.

This clonotype has a handful of counts. This chain links TRBV6-5 with TRBJ2-7; unclear D gene. Trimming left V 4 bases short and J 2 bases short, with 15 bases between. The germline V gene has CDR1 MNHEY and CDR2 SVGAGI. The CDR3 totals 15 residues. CDR3 sequence reads: CASSWSQSKPYEQYF. The CDR3 DNA is TGTGCCAGCAGTTGGAGCCAGAGCAAACCCTACGAGCAGTACTTC.

The chain couples TRBV12-3 or TRBV12-4 to TRBJ1-4; TRBD1 might be the D (5 bases). CDR3 length: 14 amino acids. V was clipped by 5 bases and J by 6 bases, with 13 bases between them. The CDR3 DNA reads as TGTGCCAGCAGTAGGTGGCAGGGTGATGAAAAACTGTTTTTT. It encodes CASSRWQGDEKLFF.

This clonotype was found a few times. CDR3 region: CAWSVGARGTDTQYF. CDR3 DNA: TGTGCCTGGAGTGTTGGGGCGCGGGGCACAGATACGCAGTATTTT. The V gene is TRBV30, the J gene TRBJ2-3; D might be TRBD1 or TRBD2, each matching 5 bases. The germline V gene has CDR1 GTSNPN and CDR2 SVGIG (reference sequence). The CDR3 contains 15 residues. Trimming removed 0 bases from V and 1 base from J, with 11 bases in between.